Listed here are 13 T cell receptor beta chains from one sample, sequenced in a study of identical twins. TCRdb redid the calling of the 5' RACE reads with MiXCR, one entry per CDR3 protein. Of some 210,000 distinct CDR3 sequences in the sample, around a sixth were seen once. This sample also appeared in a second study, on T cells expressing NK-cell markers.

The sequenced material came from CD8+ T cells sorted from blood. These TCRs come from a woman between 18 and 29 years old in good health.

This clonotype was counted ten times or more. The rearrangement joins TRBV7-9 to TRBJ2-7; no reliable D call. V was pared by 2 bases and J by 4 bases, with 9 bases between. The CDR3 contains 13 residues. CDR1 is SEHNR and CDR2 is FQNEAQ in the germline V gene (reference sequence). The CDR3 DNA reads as TGTGCCAGCAGCTTATTTCCAGGTTACGAGCAGTACTTC. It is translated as CASSLFPGYEQYF. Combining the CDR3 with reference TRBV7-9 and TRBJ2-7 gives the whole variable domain DTGVSQNPRHKITKRGQNVTFRCDPISEHNRLYWYRQTLGQGPEFLTYFQNEAQLEKSRLLSDRFSAERPKGSFSTLEIQRTEQGDSAMYLCASSLFPGYEQYFGPGTRLTVT.

CDR3 in amino acids: CATRRQTMNTEAFF. In DNA form, the CDR3 reads TGTGCCACCAGGAGACAAACCATGAACACTGAAGCTTTCTTT. This chain uses TRBV15 with TRBJ1-1; D not certain. There are 14 residues in the CDR3. Per germline, CDR1 LNHNV and CDR2 YYDKDF (reference sequence). Trimming took 6 bases from V and 0 from J, leaving 11 bases between them.

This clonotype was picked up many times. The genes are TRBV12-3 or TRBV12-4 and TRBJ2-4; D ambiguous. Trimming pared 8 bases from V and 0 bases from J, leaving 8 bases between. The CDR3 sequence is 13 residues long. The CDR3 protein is CASGVVAKNIQYF. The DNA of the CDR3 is TGTGCCAGCGGGGTTGTAGCCAAAAACATTCAGTACTTC.

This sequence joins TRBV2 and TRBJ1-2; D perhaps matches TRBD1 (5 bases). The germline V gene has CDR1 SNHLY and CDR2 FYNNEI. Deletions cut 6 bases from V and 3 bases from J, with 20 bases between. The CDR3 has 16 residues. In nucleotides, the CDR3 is TGTGCCAGCAGGGGGAGGCTGGGACGACAATACTATGGCTACACCTTC. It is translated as CASRGRLGRQYYGYTF.

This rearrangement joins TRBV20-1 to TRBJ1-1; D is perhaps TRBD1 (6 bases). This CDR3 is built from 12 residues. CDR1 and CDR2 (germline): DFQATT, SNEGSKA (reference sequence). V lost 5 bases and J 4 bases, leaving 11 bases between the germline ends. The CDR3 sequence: CSAYQGFTEAFF. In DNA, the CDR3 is TGCAGTGCTTATCAGGGGTTCACTGAAGCTTTCTTT.

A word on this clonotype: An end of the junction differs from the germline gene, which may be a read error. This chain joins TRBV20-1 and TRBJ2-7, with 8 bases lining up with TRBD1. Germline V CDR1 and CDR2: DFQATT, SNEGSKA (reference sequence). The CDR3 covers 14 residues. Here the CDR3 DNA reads TGCAGTGCAAGAGACAGGGGAACTAGCTACGAGCAGTACTTC. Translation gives CSARDRGTSYEQYF.

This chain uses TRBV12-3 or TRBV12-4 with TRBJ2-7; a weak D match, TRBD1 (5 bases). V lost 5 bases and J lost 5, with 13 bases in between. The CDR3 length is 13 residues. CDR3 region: CASSLDDRNEQYF. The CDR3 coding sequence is TGTGCCAGCAGTCTGGATGACAGAAACGAGCAGTACTTC.

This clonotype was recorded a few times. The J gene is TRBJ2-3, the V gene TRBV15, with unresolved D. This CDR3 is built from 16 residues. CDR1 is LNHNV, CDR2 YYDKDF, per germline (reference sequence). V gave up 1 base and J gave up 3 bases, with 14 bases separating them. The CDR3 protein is CATSRGEVPRTDTQYF. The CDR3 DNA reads TGTGCCACCAGCAGAGGCGAGGTTCCCCGGACAGATACGCAGTATTTT.

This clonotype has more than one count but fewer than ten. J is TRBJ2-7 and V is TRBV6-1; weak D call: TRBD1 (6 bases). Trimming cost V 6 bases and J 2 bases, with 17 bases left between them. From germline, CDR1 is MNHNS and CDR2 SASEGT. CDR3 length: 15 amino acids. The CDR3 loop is CASSRPGQSAYEQYF. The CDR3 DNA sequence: TGTGCCAGCAGCAGACCCGGACAGTCGGCCTACGAGCAGTACTTC.

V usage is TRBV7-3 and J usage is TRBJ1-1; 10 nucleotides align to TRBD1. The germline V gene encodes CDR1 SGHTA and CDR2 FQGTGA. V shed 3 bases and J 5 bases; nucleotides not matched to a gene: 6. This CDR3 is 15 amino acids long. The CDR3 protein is CASSFAGTGVTEAFF. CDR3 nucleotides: TGTGCCAGCAGCTTTGCCGGGACAGGGGTTACTGAAGCTTTCTTT.

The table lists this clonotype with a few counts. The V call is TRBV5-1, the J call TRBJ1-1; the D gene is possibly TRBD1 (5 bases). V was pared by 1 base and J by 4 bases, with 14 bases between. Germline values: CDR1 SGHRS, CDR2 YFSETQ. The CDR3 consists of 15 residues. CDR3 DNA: TGCGCCAGCAGCTTGCTGGGGGAGAGAGCCACTGAAGCTTTCTTT. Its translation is CASSLLGERATEAFF.

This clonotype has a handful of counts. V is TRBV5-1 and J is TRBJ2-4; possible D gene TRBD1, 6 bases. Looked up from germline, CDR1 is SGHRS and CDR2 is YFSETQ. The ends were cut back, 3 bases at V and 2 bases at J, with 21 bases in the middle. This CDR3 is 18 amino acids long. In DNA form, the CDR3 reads TGCGCCAGCAGCTCCCCCTTGAAGGACAGAGGGACCAAAAACATTCAGTACTTC. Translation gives CASSSPLKDRGTKNIQYF.

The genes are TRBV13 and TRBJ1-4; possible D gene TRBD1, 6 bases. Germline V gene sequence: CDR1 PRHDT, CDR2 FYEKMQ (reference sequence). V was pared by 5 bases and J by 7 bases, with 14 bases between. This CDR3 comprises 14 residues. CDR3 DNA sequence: TGTGCCAGCAGCACGTCACAGGGTAGTGAAAAACTGTTTTTT. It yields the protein CASSTSQGSEKLFF.